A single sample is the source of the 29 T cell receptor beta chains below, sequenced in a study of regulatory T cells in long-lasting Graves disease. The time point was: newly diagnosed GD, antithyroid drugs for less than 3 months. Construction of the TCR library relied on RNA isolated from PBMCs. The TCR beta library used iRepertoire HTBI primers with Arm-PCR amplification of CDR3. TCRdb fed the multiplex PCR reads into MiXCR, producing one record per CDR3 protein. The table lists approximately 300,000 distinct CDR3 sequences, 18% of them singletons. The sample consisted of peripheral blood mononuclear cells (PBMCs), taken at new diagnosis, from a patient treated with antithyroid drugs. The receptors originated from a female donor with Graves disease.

CDR3 residues: CASSSRTSAHYEQYF. For the CDR3, the DNA is TGTGCCAGCAGCTCTAGGACTAGCGCGCACTACGAGCAGTACTTC. The chain is built from TRBV7-2 and TRBJ2-7, with 9 nucleotides matching TRBD2. Germline V lookup: CDR1 SGHTA, CDR2 FQGNSA. The CDR3 contains 15 residues. The trim removed 4 bases at V and 3 bases at J, leaving 7 bases unmatched.

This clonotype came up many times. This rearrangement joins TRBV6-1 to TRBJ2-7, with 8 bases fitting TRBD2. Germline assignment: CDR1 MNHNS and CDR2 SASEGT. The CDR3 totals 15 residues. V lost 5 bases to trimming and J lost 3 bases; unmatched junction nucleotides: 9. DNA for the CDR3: TGTGCCAGCAGTACTCCTTCTAGCGGGCTCTACGAGCAGTACTTC. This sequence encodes CASSTPSSGLYEQYF.

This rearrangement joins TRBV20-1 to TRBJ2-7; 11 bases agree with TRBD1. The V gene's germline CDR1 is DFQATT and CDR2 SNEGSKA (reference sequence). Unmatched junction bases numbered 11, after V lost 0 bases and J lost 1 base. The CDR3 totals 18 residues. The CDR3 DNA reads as TGCAGTGCTAGAGACACGACCCTAGGGACAGGGGGGTCCTACGAGCAGTACTTC. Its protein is CSARDTTLGTGGSYEQYF.

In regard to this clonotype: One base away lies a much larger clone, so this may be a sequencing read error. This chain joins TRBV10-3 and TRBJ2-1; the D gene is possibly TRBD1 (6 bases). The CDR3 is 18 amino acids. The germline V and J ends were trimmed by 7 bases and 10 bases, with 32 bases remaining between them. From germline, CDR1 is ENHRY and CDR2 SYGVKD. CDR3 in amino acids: CAITTTGPFANRALEQFF. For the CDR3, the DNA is TGTGCCATCACCACTACAGGGCCCTTCGCTAACAGGGCCCTCGAGCAGTTCTTC.

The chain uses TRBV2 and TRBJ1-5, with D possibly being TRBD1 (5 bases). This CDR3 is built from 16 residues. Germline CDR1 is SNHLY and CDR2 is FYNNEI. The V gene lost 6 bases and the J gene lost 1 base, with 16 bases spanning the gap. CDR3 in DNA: TGTGCCAGCAGCGTTTTTGGGGGGTTAAGCAATCAGCCCCAGCATTTT. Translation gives CASSVFGGLSNQPQHF.

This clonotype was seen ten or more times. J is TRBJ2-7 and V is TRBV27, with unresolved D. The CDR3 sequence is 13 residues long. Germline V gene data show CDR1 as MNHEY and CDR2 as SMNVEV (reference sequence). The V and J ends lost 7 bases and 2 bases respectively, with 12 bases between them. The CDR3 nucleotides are TGTGCCAGCACCGAGGTCCCGACCTACGAGCAGTACTTC. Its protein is CASTEVPTYEQYF.

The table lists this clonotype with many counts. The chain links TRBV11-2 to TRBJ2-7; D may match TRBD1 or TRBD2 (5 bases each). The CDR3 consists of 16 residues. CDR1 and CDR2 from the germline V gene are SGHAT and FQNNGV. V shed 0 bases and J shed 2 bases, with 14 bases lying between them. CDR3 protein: CASSLDVGTETYEQYF. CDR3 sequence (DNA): TGTGCCAGCAGCTTAGACGTGGGGACGGAAACCTACGAGCAGTACTTC.

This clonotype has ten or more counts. The CDR3 bases are TGTGCCAGCACCCGAGAAGGGGGACCGAACACCGGGGAGCTGTTTTTT. Its protein product is CASTREGGPNTGELFF. J is TRBJ2-2 and V is TRBV2; perhaps TRBD1 as D (6 bases). The CDR3 has 16 amino acids. Germline CDR1 SNHLY, CDR2 FYNNEI. Trimming removed 7 bases from V and 0 bases from J, with 15 bases in between.

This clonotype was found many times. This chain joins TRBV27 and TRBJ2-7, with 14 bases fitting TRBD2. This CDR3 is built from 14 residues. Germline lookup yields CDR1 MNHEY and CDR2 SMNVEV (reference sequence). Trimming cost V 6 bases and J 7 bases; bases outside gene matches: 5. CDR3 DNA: TGTGCCAGCAGCCTGACTAGCGGGAGGGGTGAGCAGTACTTC. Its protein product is CASSLTSGRGEQYF.

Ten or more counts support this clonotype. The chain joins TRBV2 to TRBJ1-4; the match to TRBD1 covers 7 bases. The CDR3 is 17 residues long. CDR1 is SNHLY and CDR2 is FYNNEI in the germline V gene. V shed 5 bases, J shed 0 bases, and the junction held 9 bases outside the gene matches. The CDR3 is CASSTTGTASTNEKLFF. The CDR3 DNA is TGTGCCAGCAGTACAACCGGGACAGCGTCAACTAATGAAAAACTGTTTTTT.

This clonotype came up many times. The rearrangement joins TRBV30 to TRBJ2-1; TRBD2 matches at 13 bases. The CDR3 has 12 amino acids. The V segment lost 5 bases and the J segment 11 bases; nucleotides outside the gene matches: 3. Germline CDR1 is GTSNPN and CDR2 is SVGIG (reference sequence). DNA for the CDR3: TGTGCCTGGGGGACTAGCGGGACTAAGCAGTTCTTC. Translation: CAWGTSGTKQFF.

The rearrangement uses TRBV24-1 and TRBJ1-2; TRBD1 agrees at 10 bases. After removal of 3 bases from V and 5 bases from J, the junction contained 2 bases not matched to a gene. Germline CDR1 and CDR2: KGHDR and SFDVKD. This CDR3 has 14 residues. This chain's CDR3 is CATSDPGQGYGYTF. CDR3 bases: TGTGCCACCAGTGATCCGGGACAGGGGTATGGCTACACCTTC.

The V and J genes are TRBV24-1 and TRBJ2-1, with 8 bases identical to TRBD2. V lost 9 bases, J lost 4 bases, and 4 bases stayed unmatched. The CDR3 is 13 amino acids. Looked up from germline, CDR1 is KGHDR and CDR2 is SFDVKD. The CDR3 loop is CATAGGSYNEQFF. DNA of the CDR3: TGTGCCACCGCGGGAGGATCTTACAATGAGCAGTTCTTC.

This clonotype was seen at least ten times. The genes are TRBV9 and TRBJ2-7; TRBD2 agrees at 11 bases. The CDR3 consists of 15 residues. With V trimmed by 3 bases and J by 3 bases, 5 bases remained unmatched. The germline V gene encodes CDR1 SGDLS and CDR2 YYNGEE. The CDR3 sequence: CASSAGTSGLYEQYF. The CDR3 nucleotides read TGTGCCAGCAGCGCCGGGACTAGCGGACTCTACGAGCAGTACTTC.

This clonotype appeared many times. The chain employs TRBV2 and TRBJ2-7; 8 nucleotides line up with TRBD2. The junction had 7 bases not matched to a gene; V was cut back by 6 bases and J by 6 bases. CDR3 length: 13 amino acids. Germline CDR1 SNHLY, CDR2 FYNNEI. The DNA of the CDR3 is TGTGCCAGCAGGCGACTAGCGAGAGGCGAGCAGTACTTC. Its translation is CASRRLARGEQYF. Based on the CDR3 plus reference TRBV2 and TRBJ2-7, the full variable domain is EPEVTQTPSHQVTQMGQEVILRCVPISNHLYFYWYRQILGQKVEFLVSFYNNEISEKSEIFDDQFSVERPDGSNFTLKIRSTKLEDSAMYFCASRRLARGEQYFGPGTRLTVT.

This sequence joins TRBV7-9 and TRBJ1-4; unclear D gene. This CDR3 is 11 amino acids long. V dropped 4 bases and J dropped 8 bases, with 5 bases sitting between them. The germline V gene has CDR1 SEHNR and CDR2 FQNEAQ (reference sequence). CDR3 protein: CASSSREKLFF. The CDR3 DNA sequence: TGTGCCAGCAGCTCCAGGGAAAAACTGTTTTTT. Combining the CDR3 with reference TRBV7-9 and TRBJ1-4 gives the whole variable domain DTGVSQNPRHKITKRGQNVTFRCDPISEHNRLYWYRQTLGQGPEFLTYFQNEAQLEKSRLLSDRFSAERPKGSFSTLEIQRTEQGDSAMYLCASSSREKLFFGSGTQLSVL.

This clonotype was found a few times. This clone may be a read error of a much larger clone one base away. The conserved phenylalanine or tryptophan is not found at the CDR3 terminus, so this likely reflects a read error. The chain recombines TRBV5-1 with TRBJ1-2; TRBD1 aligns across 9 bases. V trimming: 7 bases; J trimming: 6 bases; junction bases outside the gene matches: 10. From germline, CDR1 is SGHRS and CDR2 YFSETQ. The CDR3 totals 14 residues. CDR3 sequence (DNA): TGCGCCAGCCGAAAATGGACAGGGGATCATGGCTACACCTCC. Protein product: CASRKWTGDHGYTS.

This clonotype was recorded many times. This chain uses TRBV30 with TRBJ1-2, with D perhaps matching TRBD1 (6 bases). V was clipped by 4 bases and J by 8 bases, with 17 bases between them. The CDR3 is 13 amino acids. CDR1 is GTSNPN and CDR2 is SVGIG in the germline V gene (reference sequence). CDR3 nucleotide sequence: TGTGCCTGGACCCCGGGACACCCATCGGGCTACACCTTC. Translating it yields CAWTPGHPSGYTF.

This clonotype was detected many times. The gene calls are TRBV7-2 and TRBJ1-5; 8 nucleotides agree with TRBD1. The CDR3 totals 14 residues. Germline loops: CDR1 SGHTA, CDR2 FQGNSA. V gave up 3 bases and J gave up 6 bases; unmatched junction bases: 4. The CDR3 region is CASSLTGDAQPQHF. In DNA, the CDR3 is TGTGCCAGCAGCTTGACAGGGGACGCTCAGCCCCAGCATTTT.

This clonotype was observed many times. The CDR3 nucleotides read TGCAGTGCCAGACCGGGACAGGGGATCTCCTACGAGCAGTACTTC. It yields the protein CSARPGQGISYEQYF. The chain uses TRBV20-1 and TRBJ2-7; 10 bases match TRBD1. Germline lookup yields CDR1 DFQATT and CDR2 SNEGSKA (reference sequence). CDR3 length equals 15 residues. Trimming cost V 6 bases and J 0 bases; bases outside gene matches: 8.

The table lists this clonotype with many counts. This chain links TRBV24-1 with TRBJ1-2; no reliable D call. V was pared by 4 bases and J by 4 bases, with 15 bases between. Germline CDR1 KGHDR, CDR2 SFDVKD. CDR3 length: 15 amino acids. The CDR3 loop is CATSETGGLGYGYTF. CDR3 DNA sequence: TGTGCCACCAGTGAGACCGGAGGGCTGGGCTATGGCTACACCTTC.

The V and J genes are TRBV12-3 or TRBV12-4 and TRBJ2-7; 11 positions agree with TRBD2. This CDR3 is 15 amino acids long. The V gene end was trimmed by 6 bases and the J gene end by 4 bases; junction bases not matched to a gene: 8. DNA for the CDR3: TGTGCCAGCAGCACCACTAGCGGGAGCGTATACGAGCAGTACTTC. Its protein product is CASSTTSGSVYEQYF.

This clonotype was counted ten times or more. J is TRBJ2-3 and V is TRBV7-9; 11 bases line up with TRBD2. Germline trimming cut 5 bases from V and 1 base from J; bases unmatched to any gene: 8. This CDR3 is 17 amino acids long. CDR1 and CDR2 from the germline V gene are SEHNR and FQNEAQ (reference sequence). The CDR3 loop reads CASSGTRSGRGTDTQYF. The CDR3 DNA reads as TGTGCCAGCAGCGGCACCCGTAGCGGGAGGGGCACAGATACGCAGTATTTT.

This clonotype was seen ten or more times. The CDR3 DNA is TGTGCCAGCAACAGACAGGGGGCCTACGAGCAGTACTTC. Protein: CASNRQGAYEQYF. The chain joins TRBV9 to TRBJ2-7, with TRBD1 matching over 9 bases. Germline-derived CDR1 and CDR2 are SGDLS and YYNGEE. This CDR3 is built from 13 residues. The J segment lost 2 bases and the V segment lost 6 bases, leaving 3 bases of the junction unmatched.

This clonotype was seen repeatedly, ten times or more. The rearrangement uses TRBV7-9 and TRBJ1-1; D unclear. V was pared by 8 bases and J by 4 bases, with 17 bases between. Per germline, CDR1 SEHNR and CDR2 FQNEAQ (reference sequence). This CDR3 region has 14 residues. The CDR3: CASSDRDRATEAFF. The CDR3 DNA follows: TGTGCCAGCTCCGATCGGGATAGGGCCACTGAAGCTTTCTTT. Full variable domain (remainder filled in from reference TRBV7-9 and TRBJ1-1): DTGVSQNPRHKITKRGQNVTFRCDPISEHNRLYWYRQTLGQGPEFLTYFQNEAQLEKSRLLSDRFSAERPKGSFSTLEIQRTEQGDSAMYLCASSDRDRATEAFFGQGTRLTVV.

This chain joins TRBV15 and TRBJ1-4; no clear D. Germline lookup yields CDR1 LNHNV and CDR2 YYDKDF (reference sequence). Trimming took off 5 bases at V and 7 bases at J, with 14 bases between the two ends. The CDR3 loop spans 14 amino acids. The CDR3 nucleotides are TGTGCCACCAGCTCTACGGCTCATAGTGAAAAACTGTTTTTT. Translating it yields CATSSTAHSEKLFF.

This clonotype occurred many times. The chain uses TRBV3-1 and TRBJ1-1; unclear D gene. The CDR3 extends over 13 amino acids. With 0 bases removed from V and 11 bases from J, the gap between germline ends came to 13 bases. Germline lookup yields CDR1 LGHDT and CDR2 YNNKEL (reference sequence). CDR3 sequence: CASSQDSVVTAFF. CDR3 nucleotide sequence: TGTGCCAGCAGCCAAGATAGTGTAGTCACGGCTTTCTTT. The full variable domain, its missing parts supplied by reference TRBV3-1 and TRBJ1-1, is DTAVSQTPKYLVTQMGNDKSIKCEQNLGHDTMYWYKQDSKKFLKIMFSYNNKELIINETVPNRFSPKSPDKAHLNLHINSLELGDSAVYFCASSQDSVVTAFFGQGTRLTVV.

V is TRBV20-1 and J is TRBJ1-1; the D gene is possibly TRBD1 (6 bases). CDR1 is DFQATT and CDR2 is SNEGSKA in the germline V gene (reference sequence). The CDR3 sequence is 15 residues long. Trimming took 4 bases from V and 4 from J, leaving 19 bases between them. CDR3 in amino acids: CSATTPRGGGTEAFF. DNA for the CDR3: TGCAGTGCTACGACACCAAGGGGGGGGGGCACTGAAGCTTTCTTT.

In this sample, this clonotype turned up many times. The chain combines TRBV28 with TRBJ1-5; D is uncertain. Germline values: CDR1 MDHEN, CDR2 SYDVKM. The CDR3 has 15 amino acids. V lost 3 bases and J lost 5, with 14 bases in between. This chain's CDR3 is CASSFVRESHQPQHF. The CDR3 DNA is TGTGCCAGCAGTTTTGTCCGGGAGAGCCATCAGCCCCAGCATTTT.